Listed below are T cell receptor beta chains from one sample, sequenced in a study of identical twins. TCRdb called the 5' RACE reads again in MiXCR, with one record for every CDR3 protein. Of under 450,000 distinct CDR3 sequences listed, roughly 18% are singletons. The sequencing input was naive T cells sorted from blood. The receptors were sampled from a man between 45 and 60 years old in good health. Each CDR3 is given with its conserved first and last residue.

V gene	J gene	CDR3 protein
TRBV24-1	TRBJ1-2	CATSDGPYGYTF
TRBV24-1	TRBJ2-5	CATSDGGIQETQYF
TRBV6-1	TRBJ2-3	CASSPMGRVSTDTQYF
TRBV5-1	TRBJ2-1	CASSWRSRVNEQFF
TRBV25-1	TRBJ2-4	CASSPAGKGQDIQYF
TRBV29-1	TRBJ2-7	CSVGTVYEQYF
TRBV7-9	TRBJ1-2	CASSPVSRGYTF
TRBV10-1	TRBJ2-2	CASSSGENTGELFF
TRBV6-1	TRBJ2-5	CASRLGWAQETQYF
TRBV5-1	TRBJ1-1	CASSLGTGDTEAFF
TRBV10-3	TRBJ2-3	CAIRESSGGGTDTQYF
TRBV5-1	TRBJ2-3	CASSWTGDTDTQYF
TRBV20-1	TRBJ1-6	CSARVKSSYNSPLHF
TRBV28	TRBJ2-1	CASRYRGQLSYNEQFF
TRBV5-1	TRBJ2-1	CASSLERQSNEQFF
TRBV28	TRBJ1-4	CASSSAPSKGGGEKLFF
TRBV6-2/TRBV6-3	TRBJ2-1	CASSTLGGGNNEQFF
TRBV10-3	TRBJ1-5	CAISKQGLNQPQHF
TRBV6-1	TRBJ2-2	CASSVAWNTGELFF
TRBV6-1	TRBJ2-5	CASSLWGRSNQETQYF
TRBV5-1	TRBJ2-1	CASSLDVVAGINEQFF
TRBV6-2/TRBV6-3	TRBJ2-7	CASSYYRDRYYEQYF
TRBV9	TRBJ1-5	CASGALDQPQHF
TRBV2	TRBJ1-5	CASRKDRGLYQPQHF
TRBV29-1	TRBJ1-1	CSVVYTGNTEAFF
TRBV4-1	TRBJ1-6	CASSQDRNRMRNSPLHF
TRBV5-1	TRBJ2-3	CASSNRITDTQYF
TRBV7-2	TRBJ2-1	CASSLGPGGGEQFF
TRBV6-2/TRBV6-3	TRBJ2-7	CASSSFRDRPYEQYF
TRBV10-3	TRBJ2-2	CATERGQDAGELFF
TRBV5-1	TRBJ2-7	CASSVSGNSYEQYF
TRBV20-1	TRBJ2-7	CSARGDFNSYEQYF
TRBV29-1	TRBJ2-1	CSVEGLAGVYNEQFF
TRBV10-3	TRBJ2-7	CAISDGGYEQYF
TRBV13	TRBJ2-1	CASSLGGGIPSYNEQFF
TRBV20-1	TRBJ1-1	CSAGLMNTEAFF
TRBV12-3/TRBV12-4	TRBJ2-3	CASSWTAGTDTQYF
TRBV3-1	TRBJ2-3	CASSPMPLGPDTQYF
TRBV4-2	TRBJ2-1	CASSQGDSSYNEQFF
TRBV12-3/TRBV12-4	TRBJ1-1	CASRPGVMNTEAFF